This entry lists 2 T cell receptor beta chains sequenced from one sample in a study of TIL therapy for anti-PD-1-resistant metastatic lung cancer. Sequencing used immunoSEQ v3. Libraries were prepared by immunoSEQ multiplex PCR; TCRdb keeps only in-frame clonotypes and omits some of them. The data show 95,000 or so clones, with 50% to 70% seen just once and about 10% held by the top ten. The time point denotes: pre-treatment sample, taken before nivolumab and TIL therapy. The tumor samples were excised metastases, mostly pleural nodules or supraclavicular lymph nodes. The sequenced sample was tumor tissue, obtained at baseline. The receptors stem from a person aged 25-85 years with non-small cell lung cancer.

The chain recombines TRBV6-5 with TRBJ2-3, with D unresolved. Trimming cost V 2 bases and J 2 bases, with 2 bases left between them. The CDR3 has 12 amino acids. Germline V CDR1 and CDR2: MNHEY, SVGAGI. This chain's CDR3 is CASSYHTDTQYF. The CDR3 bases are TGTGCCAGCAGTTACCACACAGATACGCAGTATTTT.

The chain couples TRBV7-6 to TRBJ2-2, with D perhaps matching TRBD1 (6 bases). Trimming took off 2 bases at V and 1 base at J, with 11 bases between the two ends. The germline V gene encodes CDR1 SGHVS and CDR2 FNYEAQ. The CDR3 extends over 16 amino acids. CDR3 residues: CASSLLGAKNTGELFF. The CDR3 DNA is TGTGCCAGCAGCTTATTGGGGGCCAAGAACACCGGGGAGCTGTTTTTT.